This T cell receptor (beta chain) appears in the sequencing data of a study of T cells in Graves' hyperthyroidism and ophthalmopathy. About the research overall: Peripheral blood was acquired at first diagnosis, ahead of any therapy whatsoever. Study results and caveats: In validation, the model predicted ophthalmopathy. These predictions came a median about 6 months before onset.

Researchers amplified the TCR beta CDR3 regions from RNA transcripts. HTBI primers were the set used in a first-round RT-PCR of the TCR CDR3. TCRdb reprocessed the multiplex PCR reads via MiXCR and lists one record per CDR3 protein. The table has about 250,000 distinct CDR3 sequences, around 15% seen once; the top ten hold 30%. Lactation, pregnancy, other autoimmune disease or uncontrolled infection led to exclusion of patients. The sample of blood was obtained at first hyperthyroidism diagnosis (before any ophthalmopathy symptoms). V lost 4 bases and J lost 7, with 11 bases in between. This CDR3 has 12 amino acids. CDR1 is SGHNT, CDR2 YYREEE, per germline (reference sequence). Turning to this clonotype: Antigen: not known.

Sequenced: blood. The rearrangement joins TRBV5-4 to TRBJ1-1; D uncertain. The source is a woman between 45 and 60 years old with Graves' hyperthyroidism that later progressed to Graves' ophthalmopathy. The CDR3 nucleotides are TGTGCCAGCAGCATTCGAGCCGATGAAGCTTTCTTT. Translation: CASSIRADEAFF.